This T cell receptor beta chain was profiled in a study of shared clonotypes between healthy human individuals. Overall study context: The people who gave samples were two women and three men aged 18 to 49. Study-wide findings and caveats: With few donors, the genetic and exposure-history diversity represented was limited. What rarefaction showed was incomplete sorted-subset sequencing despite large depth.

As regards this clone: Its antigen is currently unknown.

In the original workflow: Filtering differed because ImmunoSEQ produced junction-only sequences that carried no quality scores. Libraries were prepared by immunoSEQ multiplex PCR; TCRdb keeps only in-frame clonotypes and omits some of them. V, J and clone size derive from that table, while D and trimming were established from the DNA sequence. The sample has some 1,900,000 clones; just under 95% are singletons. Naivety among CD8 cells was defined by CD45RO negativity and positive CCR7 selection, thereby excluding terminally differentiated effector memory CD45RA+ cells. V lost 4 bases, J lost 0 bases, and 10 bases lay in between. CDR1 and CDR2 (germline): MNHEY, SMNVEV (reference sequence). The CDR3 has 14 amino acids.

The genes are TRBV27 and TRBJ2-7; no firm D call. What was sequenced was naive CD8+ T cells sorted from blood. The receptor's source is a man aged 18 to 30 in good health. This CDR3 reads CASSSSGYSYEQYF. CDR3 DNA sequence: TGTGCCAGCAGTTCATCAGGTTACTCCTACGAGCAGTACTTC.